The 7 T cell receptor beta chains below all came from one sample that was sequenced in a study of blood T cell repertoires in COVID-19. Sequencing used immunoSEQ multiplex PCR; TCRdb keeps in-frame clones, though not all of them. The sample comprises 60,000 to 70,000 clones, 70% to 85% of which are singletons, and roughly 6% rests with the top ten. The material sequenced was peripheral blood. The receptors stem from a woman in her 70s with acute or convalescent COVID-19.

V gene TRBV18 combines with J gene TRBJ1-3; D remains unclear. Trimming took 1 base from V and 8 from J, leaving 18 bases between them. Germline CDR1 and CDR2: KGHSH and LQKENI. This CDR3 region has 16 residues. CDR3 bases: TGTGCCAGCTCACCACTACCTACAGAATTGATACACACCATATATTTT. As protein: CASSPLPTELIHTIYF.

The V and J genes are TRBV7-2 and TRBJ1-6, with D perhaps matching TRBD1 (5 bases). Trimming removed 6 bases from V and 3 bases from J, with 12 bases in between. From germline, CDR1 is SGHTA and CDR2 FQGNSA. The CDR3 loop spans 15 amino acids. For the CDR3, the DNA is TGTGCCAGCAGTCAGGGCACCAGCTATAATTCACCCCTCCACTTT. Protein product: CASSQGTSYNSPLHF.

This rearrangement joins TRBV19 to TRBJ2-7, with TRBD1 matching over 9 bases. The ends lost 8 bases at V and 3 bases at J; junction bases unmatched: 11. Per germline, CDR1 LNHDA and CDR2 SQIVND (reference sequence). The CDR3 length is 15 residues. The CDR3 region is CASGGTGTGIYEQYF. CDR3 coding DNA: TGTGCCAGTGGGGGTACCGGGACAGGGATCTACGAGCAGTACTTC. Full variable domain (outside the CDR3, taken from reference TRBV19 and TRBJ2-7): DGGITQSPKYLFRKEGQNVTLSCEQNLNHDAMYWYRQDPGQGLRLIYYSQIVNDFQKGDIAEGYSVSREKKESFPLTVTSAQKNPTAFYLCASGGTGTGIYEQYFGPGTRLTVT.

This clone was seen only a few times. This chain links TRBV18 with TRBJ1-2; 10 positions match TRBD1. The CDR3 loop spans 17 amino acids. With V trimmed by 4 bases and J by 0 bases, 8 bases remained unmatched. Germline assignment: CDR1 KGHSH and CDR2 LQKENI. Here the CDR3 reads CASSRGTGDTTNYGYTF. The CDR3 coding sequence is TGTGCCAGCTCACGGGGGACAGGGGACACTACTAACTATGGCTACACCTTC.

The J gene is TRBJ1-1, the V gene TRBV7-8; D is undetermined. CDR3 length: 15 amino acids. The V and J ends lost 4 bases and 5 bases respectively, with 17 bases between them. CDR1 SGHVS and CDR2 FQNEAQ come from the germline V gene. CDR3 loop: CASSSPMGASTEAFF. The CDR3 DNA follows: TGTGCCAGCAGCTCCCCCATGGGCGCCAGTACTGAAGCTTTCTTT.

This clone was found once. This chain links TRBV12-3 or TRBV12-4 with TRBJ2-3; 8 bases map to TRBD2. V lost 6 bases, J lost 9 bases, and 5 bases stayed unmatched. The CDR3 sequence is 12 residues long. CDR3: CASRVREGTQYF. In DNA, the CDR3 is TGTGCCAGCAGGGTCCGGGAGGGAACGCAGTATTTT.

As concerns this clone: One end of the junction does not line up with germline, which may come from a read error. The chain employs TRBV4-1 and TRBJ1-2; 10 positions agree with TRBD1. Germline V CDR1 and CDR2: MGHRA, YSYEKL. The length of the CDR3 is 10 residues. This chain's CDR3 is CASSEGDRGF. The CDR3, as DNA: TGCGCCAGCAGCGAAGGGGACAGGGGATTC.